This T cell receptor beta chain came from a study of cytomegalovirus exposure and HLA in healthy donors. The overall study: HLA-typed donors were the source of tens of millions of unique TCRs, which an early data release held. Whole-study results and caveats: There were some public TCRs occurring in many donors, but most TCR sequences were rare. Some V segments, including TRBV6-2 and TRBV6-3, were excluded as indistinguishable.

Healthy donors of bone marrow made up the group. About this clone itself: Its antigen is not identified.

The PCR ran on 60 Vbeta and 13 Jbeta primers. Using immunoSEQ multiplex PCR, the repertoire was profiled, and TCRdb retains in-frame clones only, with some absent. The sample contains some 190,000 clones, 85% of which appear only once. Trimming left V 0 bases short and J 2 bases short, with 10 bases between. The germline V gene has CDR1 MNHEY and CDR2 SVGAGI. The CDR3 is 15 residues long. This receptor was obtained from a boy aged 2 to 10 in good health and CMV-seronegative. Sequences were obtained from PBMCs. The rearrangement links TRBV6-5 to TRBJ1-1; perhaps TRBD1 as D (6 bases). The DNA for the CDR3 is TGTGCCAGCAGTTACTCTCCAGGGGTTAACACTGAAGCTTTCTTT. Its translation is CASSYSPGVNTEAFF.